This T cell receptor beta chain emerged from a study of blood T cells in healthy people across ages. The CDR3 is made up of 13 amino acids. Germline V gene lookup returns CDR1 DFQATT and CDR2 SNEGSKA (reference sequence). A second 7 to 11 cycle PCR used barcoded and J-beta primers. TCRdb redid the calling of the 5' RACE reads with MiXCR, one entry per CDR3 protein. The sample lists over 500,000 distinct CDR3 sequences, about 26% occurring once. The data also belong to a second study, concerning T cells of mothers and their children.

The receptor comes from a boy between 2 and 15 years old in good health. V gene TRBV20-1 combines with J gene TRBJ2-5; TRBD1 matches 9 bases. Matching the DNA end better, TRBJ2-1 makes the J call doubtful. The sequenced material came from blood. The CDR3 sequence is CSAPDRGDNEQFF. CDR3 sequence (DNA): TGCAGTGCCCCGGACAGGGGAGATAATGAGCAGTTCTTC.